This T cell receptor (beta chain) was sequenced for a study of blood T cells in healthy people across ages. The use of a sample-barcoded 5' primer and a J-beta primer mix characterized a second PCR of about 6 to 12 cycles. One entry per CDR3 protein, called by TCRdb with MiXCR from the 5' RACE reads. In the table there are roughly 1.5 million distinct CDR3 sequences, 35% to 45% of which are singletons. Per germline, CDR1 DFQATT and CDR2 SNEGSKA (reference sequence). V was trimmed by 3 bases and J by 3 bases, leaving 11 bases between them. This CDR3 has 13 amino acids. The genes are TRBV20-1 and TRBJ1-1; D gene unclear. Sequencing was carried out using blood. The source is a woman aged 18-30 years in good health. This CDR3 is CSARSDLDTEAFF. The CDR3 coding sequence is TGCAGTGCTAGGTCGGACCTCGACACTGAAGCTTTCTTT.